This TCR beta chain emerged from a study of Graves' ophthalmopathy and Graves' hyperthyroidism. The authors amplified TCR beta CDR3 regions from RNA transcripts. The authors performed first-round RT-PCR with HTBI primers and then a second-round multiplex PCR. TCRdb independently ran MiXCR on the multiplex PCR reads; one entry per CDR3 protein. Among 620,000 or so distinct CDR3 sequences, 20% to 25% were seen once, and the ten largest hold around 6.5%. The CDR3 is made up of 12 amino acids. V was pared by 6 bases and J by 5 bases, with 5 bases of the junction left unmatched. Per the germline V gene, CDR1 is SQVTM and CDR2 is ANQGSEA. This clonotype was counted between two and nine times. The target antigen is unknown. Exclusion criteria comprised other autoimmune diseases, uncontrolled infections, pregnancy or lactation in patients. Study outcomes and limitations: Clonotypes were expanded in thyroid at above 0.001 frequency, and most also appeared in blood.

What was sequenced was peripheral blood. This rearrangement joins TRBV29-1 to TRBJ1-1; 8 bases agree with TRBD1. The TCR was taken from a young woman with stable Graves' hyperthyroidism. Some clones in this sample may be carry-over from other donors' samples. CDR3 sequence reads: CSVMTGETEAFF. CDR3 in DNA: TGCAGCGTCATGACAGGGGAAACTGAAGCTTTCTTT.